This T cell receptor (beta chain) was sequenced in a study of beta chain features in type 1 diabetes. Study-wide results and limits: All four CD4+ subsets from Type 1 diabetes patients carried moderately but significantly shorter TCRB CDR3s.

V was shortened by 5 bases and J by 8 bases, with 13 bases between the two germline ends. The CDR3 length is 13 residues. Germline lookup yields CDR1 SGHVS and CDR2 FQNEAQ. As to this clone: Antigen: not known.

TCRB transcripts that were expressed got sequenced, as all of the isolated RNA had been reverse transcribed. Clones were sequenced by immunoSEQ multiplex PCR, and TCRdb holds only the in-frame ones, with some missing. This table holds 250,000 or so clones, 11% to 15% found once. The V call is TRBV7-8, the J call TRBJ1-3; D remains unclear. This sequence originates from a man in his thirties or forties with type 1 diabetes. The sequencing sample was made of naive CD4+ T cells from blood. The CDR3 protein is CASSHREADTIYF. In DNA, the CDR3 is TGTGCCAGCAGCCACCGGGAGGCGGACACCATATATTTT.